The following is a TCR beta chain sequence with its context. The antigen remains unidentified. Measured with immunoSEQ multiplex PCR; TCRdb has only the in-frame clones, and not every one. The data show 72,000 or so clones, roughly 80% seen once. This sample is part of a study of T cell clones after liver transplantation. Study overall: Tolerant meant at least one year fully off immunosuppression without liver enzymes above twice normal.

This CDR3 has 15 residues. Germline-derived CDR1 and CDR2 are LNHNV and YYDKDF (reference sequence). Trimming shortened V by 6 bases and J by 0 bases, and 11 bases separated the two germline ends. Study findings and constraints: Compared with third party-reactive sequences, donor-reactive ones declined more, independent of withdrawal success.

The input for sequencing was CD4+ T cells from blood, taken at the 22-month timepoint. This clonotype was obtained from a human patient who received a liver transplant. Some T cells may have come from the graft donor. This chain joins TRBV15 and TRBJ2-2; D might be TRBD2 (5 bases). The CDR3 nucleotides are TGTGCCACCAGGCGCGGGCGATCGAACACCGGGGAGCTGTTTTTT. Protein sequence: CATRRGRSNTGELFF.